This TCR beta chain was identified during a study of PD-1 blockade in classical Hodgkin lymphoma. Assay used: immunoSEQ multiplex PCR; TCRdb lists only in-frame clones, some missing. The sample gives tens of thousands of clones, about nine tenths of which show up once; less than 25% is in the top ten. Brentuximab vedotin exposure varied, and every patient relapsed after autologous stem cell transplantation. Trimming cost V 5 bases and J 2 bases; bases outside gene matches: 7. This CDR3 is 15 amino acids long. CDR1 is LNHDA and CDR2 is SQIVND in the germline V gene (reference sequence). Remarks on this clone: Its antigen remains unknown.

Findings and caveats of the study: The study found that TCR diversity rose significantly by C4D1 in CD4+ but not CD8+ cells.

The TCR sequence derives from a human donor with classical Hodgkin lymphoma. The chain combines TRBV19 with TRBJ1-2; 8 bases fit TRBD1. The sample consisted of peripheral blood mononuclear cells (PBMCs), taken at baseline. The CDR3 sequence is CASSYPGGANYGYTF. The CDR3 coding sequence is TGTGCCAGTAGTTACCCAGGGGGCGCCAACTATGGCTACACCTTC.